This T cell receptor beta chain was sequenced during a study of blood T cell repertoires in COVID-19. In the study overall: Samples of COVID-19 (acute and convalescent) were obtained from the United States, Italy and Spain. From T cells, B-cell-depleted T cells, or PBMCs came the material, which was cDNA or gDNA.

Authors' methods: Counts of nucleated cells, estimated from reference gene primer amplification, were obtained. Produced via immunoSEQ multiplex PCR; TCRdb's table is partial and in-frame only. V, J and clone size are taken as reported in that table, and D and trimming were inferred from the DNA itself. The table includes around 100,000 clones, roughly 87% detected once. The table lists this clone with a few counts. This CDR3 contains 17 residues. The germline V gene encodes CDR1 MNHEY and CDR2 SMNVEV (reference sequence). V was clipped by 6 bases and J by 0 bases, with 18 bases between them. This receptor was obtained from a man aged 30-40 years in a cohort sampled during active COVID-19. The sequencing input was peripheral blood. J is TRBJ1-3 and V is TRBV27; D is uncertain. DNA of the CDR3: TGTGCCAGCAGGGCGCTCTCGGGAGGGAGCTCTGGAAACACCATATATTTT. It codes for CASRALSGGSSGNTIYF.